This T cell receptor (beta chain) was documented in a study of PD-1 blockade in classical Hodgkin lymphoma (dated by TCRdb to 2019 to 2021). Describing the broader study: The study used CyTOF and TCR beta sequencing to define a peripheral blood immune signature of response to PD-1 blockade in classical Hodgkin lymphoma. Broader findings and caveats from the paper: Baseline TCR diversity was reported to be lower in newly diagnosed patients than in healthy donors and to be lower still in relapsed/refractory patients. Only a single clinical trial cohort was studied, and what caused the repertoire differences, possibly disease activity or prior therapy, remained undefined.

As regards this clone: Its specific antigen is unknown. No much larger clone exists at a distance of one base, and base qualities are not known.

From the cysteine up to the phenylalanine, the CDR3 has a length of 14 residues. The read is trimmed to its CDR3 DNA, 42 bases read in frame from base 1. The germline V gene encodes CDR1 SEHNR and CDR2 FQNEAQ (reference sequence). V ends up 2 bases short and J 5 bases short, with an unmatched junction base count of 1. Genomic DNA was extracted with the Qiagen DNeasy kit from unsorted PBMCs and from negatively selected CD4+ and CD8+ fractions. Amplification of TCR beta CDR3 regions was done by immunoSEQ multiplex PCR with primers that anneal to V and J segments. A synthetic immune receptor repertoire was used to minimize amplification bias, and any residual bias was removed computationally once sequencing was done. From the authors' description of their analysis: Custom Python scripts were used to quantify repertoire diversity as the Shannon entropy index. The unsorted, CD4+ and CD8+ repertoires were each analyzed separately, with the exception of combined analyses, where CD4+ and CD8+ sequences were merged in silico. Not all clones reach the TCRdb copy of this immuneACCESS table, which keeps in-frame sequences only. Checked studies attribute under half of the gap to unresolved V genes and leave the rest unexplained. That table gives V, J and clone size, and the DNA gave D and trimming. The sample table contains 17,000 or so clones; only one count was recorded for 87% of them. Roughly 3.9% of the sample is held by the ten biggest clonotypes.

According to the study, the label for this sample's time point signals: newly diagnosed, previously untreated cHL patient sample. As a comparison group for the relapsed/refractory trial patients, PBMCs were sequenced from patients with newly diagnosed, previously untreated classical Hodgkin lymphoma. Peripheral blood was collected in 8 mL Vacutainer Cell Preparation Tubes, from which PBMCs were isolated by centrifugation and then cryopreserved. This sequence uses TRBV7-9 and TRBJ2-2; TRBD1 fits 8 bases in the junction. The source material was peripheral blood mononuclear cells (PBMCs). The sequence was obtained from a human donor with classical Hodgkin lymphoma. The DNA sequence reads TGTGCCAGCAGCTTACGACAGGGGACCGGGGAGCTGTTTTTT. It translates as CASSLRQGTGELFF.